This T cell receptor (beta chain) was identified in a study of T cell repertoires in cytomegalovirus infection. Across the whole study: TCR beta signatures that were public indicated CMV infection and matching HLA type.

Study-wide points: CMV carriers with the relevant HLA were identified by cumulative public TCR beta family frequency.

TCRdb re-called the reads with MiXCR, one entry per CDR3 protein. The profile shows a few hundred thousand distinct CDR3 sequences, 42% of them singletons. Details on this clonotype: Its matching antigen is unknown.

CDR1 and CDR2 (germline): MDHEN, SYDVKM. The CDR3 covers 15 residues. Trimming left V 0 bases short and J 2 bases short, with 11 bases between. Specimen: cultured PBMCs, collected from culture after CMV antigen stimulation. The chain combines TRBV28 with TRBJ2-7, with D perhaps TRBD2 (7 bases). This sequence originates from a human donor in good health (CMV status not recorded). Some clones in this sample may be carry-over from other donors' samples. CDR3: CASSLWGGPAYEQYF. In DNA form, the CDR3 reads TGTGCCAGCAGTTTATGGGGGGGGCCGGCCTACGAGCAGTACTTC.